The T cell receptor (beta chain) under discussion was sequenced for a study of blood T cells in healthy people across ages. The germline V and J ends were trimmed by 2 bases and 9 bases, with 14 bases remaining between them. The CDR3 has 14 amino acids. Germline CDR1 MNHEY, CDR2 SMNVEV (reference sequence). Worth noting for this clonotype: What it binds is unknown.

Study results and caveats: Donor CMV infection status was unknown, possibly confounding age-related changes in expanded clonotypes. It was held that the diversity estimates obtained from one million T cells were underestimates.

The authors ran a second PCR of roughly 6 to 12 cycles using a sample-barcoded 5' primer and a J-beta primer mix. Unique molecular identifiers of 12 random nucleotides labeled each cDNA. A single record per CDR3 protein comes from TCRdb applying MiXCR to the 5' RACE reads. The sample records approximately 790,000 distinct CDR3 sequences, about 62% being singletons. The sequence derives from a man under 40 in good health. The V gene is TRBV27, the J gene TRBJ2-1; possible D gene TRBD1, 6 bases. Sequencing was performed on blood. The CDR3 is CASSLGAGVGEQFF. The CDR3, as DNA: TGTGCCAGCAGTTTAGGTGCAGGGGTGGGTGAGCAGTTCTTC.